These 10 T cell receptor beta chains were all obtained from the same sample, sequenced in a study of cytomegalovirus exposure and HLA in healthy donors. The study ran its PCR with 60 Vbeta and 13 Jbeta primers. Libraries were prepared by immunoSEQ multiplex PCR; TCRdb keeps only in-frame clonotypes and omits some of them. This table has 160,000 or so clones, around three quarters appearing once. Sequencing was done on a sample of PBMCs. Receptor source: a woman aged 40 to 49 in good health and CMV-seronegative.

The chain links TRBV30 to TRBJ1-2; D is possibly TRBD1 (6 bases). CDR3 size: 15 residues. The germline V gene encodes CDR1 GTSNPN and CDR2 SVGIG (reference sequence). V was shortened by 5 bases and J by 5 bases, with 21 bases between the two germline ends. The CDR3 region is CAWGGSDLGVYGYTF. CDR3 sequence (DNA): TGTGCCTGGGGGGGCTCAGATTTAGGGGTTTATGGCTACACCTTC.

This clone was seen only a few times. The chain links TRBV25-1 to TRBJ1-3; 7 bases are shared with TRBD1. The V gene end was trimmed by 5 bases and the J gene end by 9 bases; junction bases not matched to a gene: 16. Germline V gene sequence: CDR1 MGHDK, CDR2 SYGVNS. The CDR3 runs 16 residues. CDR3 loop: CASSKGQPAYACTIYF. DNA for the CDR3: TGTGCCAGCAGTAAGGGACAGCCAGCTTACGCGTGCACCATATATTTT.

V usage is TRBV5-4 and J usage is TRBJ1-1, with D possibly TRBD1 on 5 matching bases. The V end was cut by 4 bases, the J end by 3 bases, with 10 bases between. Germline lookup yields CDR1 SGHNT and CDR2 YYREEE (reference sequence). The CDR3 sequence is 13 residues long. The CDR3 loop reads CASSGRGDTEAFF. In DNA form, the CDR3 reads TGTGCCAGCAGCGGGAGGGGTGACACTGAAGCTTTCTTT.

This clone was observed a single time. The rearrangement uses TRBV29-1 and TRBJ1-1; TRBD1 might be the D (5 bases). There are 13 residues in the CDR3. Between the trimmed V and J ends, which lost 4 bases and 3 bases, there was a span of 12 bases. Germline assignment: CDR1 SQVTM and CDR2 ANQGSEA. CDR3 in amino acids: CSVVVGQDTEAFF. In nucleotides, the CDR3 is TGCAGCGTTGTGGTGGGGCAAGACACTGAAGCTTTCTTT.

CDR3 DNA sequence: TGCAGCGTTGAAGGAGCCACCCACTACAATGAGCAGTTCTTC. Its protein product is CSVEGATHYNEQFF. This chain uses TRBV29-1 with TRBJ2-1; D remains unclear. V was cut by 1 base and J by 3 bases, with 10 bases left in between. In germline, CDR1 is SQVTM, CDR2 ANQGSEA. The CDR3 is 14 residues long.

This clone came up a few times. V usage is TRBV7-9 and J usage is TRBJ2-3, with 7 bases fitting TRBD2. J lost 4 bases, V lost 8 bases, and 9 bases had no gene match. The CDR3 is made up of 14 amino acids. Per germline, CDR1 SEHNR and CDR2 FQNEAQ (reference sequence). In DNA, the CDR3 is TGTGCCAGCTCTCGCCCCGGGAGGTCAGATACGCAGTATTTT. It translates to CASSRPGRSDTQYF.

The genes are TRBV13 and TRBJ1-3; TRBD1 might be the D (5 bases). The ends were cut back, 1 base at V and 7 bases at J, with 8 bases in the middle. The CDR3 is made up of 13 amino acids. The germline V gene has CDR1 PRHDT and CDR2 FYEKMQ (reference sequence). CDR3 bases: TGTGCCAGCAGCTTAGTGGGGCTCAACACCATATATTTT. Its translation: CASSLVGLNTIYF.

The V and J genes are TRBV4-2 and TRBJ2-7; 7 bases match TRBD2. The germline CDR1 and CDR2 sequences are LGHNA and YNFKEQ. CDR3 size: 14 residues. V gave up 5 bases and J gave up 2 bases; unmatched junction bases: 6. CDR3 region: CASSSNSGAYEQYF. As DNA, the CDR3 is TGTGCCAGCAGCTCAAACAGCGGGGCCTACGAGCAGTACTTC.

V usage is TRBV5-1 and J usage is TRBJ1-4; possible D gene TRBD1, 6 bases. V was pared by 3 bases and J by 6 bases, with 15 bases between. The length of the CDR3 is 15 residues. Germline V gene sequence: CDR1 SGHRS, CDR2 YFSETQ. The CDR3 reads CASSSAGTTDEKLFF. CDR3 DNA sequence: TGCGCCAGCAGCTCCGCCGGGACAACAGATGAAAAACTGTTTTTT.

The V gene is TRBV7-9, the J gene TRBJ1-4, with D perhaps matching TRBD1 (5 bases). The V end lost 0 bases, the J end lost 0 bases, and 14 bases lay between the germline ends. The CDR3 runs to 18 residues. CDR1 SEHNR and CDR2 FQNEAQ come from the germline V gene (reference sequence). CDR3 DNA: TGTGCCAGCAGCTTAGCGGGCAGGGTGGATGCAACTAATGAAAAACTGTTTTTT. This gives the protein CASSLAGRVDATNEKLFF.